The rows below give T cell receptor beta chains drawn from one sample of a study of blood T cell repertoires in COVID-19. The repertoire was sequenced with immunoSEQ multiplex PCR; TCRdb's copy has only in-frame clones and lacks some. The sample shows under 250,000 clones, around 90% of them seen only once. Sequenced input: peripheral blood. Receptors were obtained from a man aged 55-75 years who had recovered from COVID-19. CDR3s include the opening cysteine and the closing phenylalanine or tryptophan. A D gene is named only where the DNA matches it firmly. Size tells how often a clone was seen (once, few, many) or the class of an expanded clone, and some rows leave it out.

J gene | V gene | CDR3 length | D gene | clone size | CDR3 DNA | CDR3 protein
TRBJ1-1 | TRBV7-9 | 15 | TRBD1 | . | TGTGCCAGCAGCTTAGGACAGGGGTTTATGGCTGAAGCTTTCTTT | CASSLGQGFMAEAFF
TRBJ2-7 | TRBV10-3 | 16 | . | . | TGTGCCATCAGTGGGGGGGCAGGGGGACCTTCCTACGAGCAGTACTTC | CAISGGAGGPSYEQYF
TRBJ2-5 | TRBV19 | 16 | TRBD1 | . | TGTGCCAGTAGTACGTCCCGGGACAGGTTAGGAGAGACCCAGTACTTC | CASSTSRDRLGETQYF
TRBJ1-2 | TRBV27 | 15 | . | . | TGTGCCAGCAGTTTGGAGGGGCATGGTAACTATGGCTACACCTTC | CASSLEGHGNYGYTF
TRBJ1-1 | TRBV7-3 | 13 | . | . | TGTGCCAGCAGCGAGCAGGGAGGCACTGAAGCTTTCTTT | CASSEQGGTEAFF
TRBJ1-2 | TRBV6-5 | 12 | . | . | TGTGCCAGCAGAGACAGCCGCTATGGCTACACCTTC | CASRDSRYGYTF
TRBJ1-1 | TRBV2 | 14 | . | . | TGTGCCAGCAGTAAAGGACAGTGGGACACTGAAGCTTTCTTT | CASSKGQWDTEAFF
TRBJ2-4 | TRBV2 | 13 | TRBD1 | . | TGTGCCAGCCCACAGGGGGCCAAAAACATTCAGTACTTC | CASPQGAKNIQYF
TRBJ2-1 | TRBV29-1 | 17 | TRBD2 | few | TGCAGCGTTGAAGATTTTTCCGGGAGGTCGTCTGGAAATGAGCAGTTCTTC | CSVEDFSGRSSGNEQFF
TRBJ2-7 | TRBV6-5 | 16 | TRBD1 | once | TGTGCCAGCAGTTACAAACCGGGGACAGGGTTACGGGAGCAGTACTTC | CASSYKPGTGLREQYF
TRBJ1-2 | TRBV6-5 | 13 | TRBD1 | . | TGTGCCAGCAGTTACGACAGGGGGAAAGGCTACACCTTC | CASSYDRGKGYTF
TRBJ1-2 | TRBV18 | 14 | TRBD1 | . | TGTGCCAGCTCACCGACAGGGACCCACTATGGCTACACCTTC | CASSPTGTHYGYTF
TRBJ1-6 | TRBV28 | 15 | TRBD1 | . | TGTGCCAGCAGTTTATCGGACAGGTCAAAATCACCCCTCCACTTT | CASSLSDRSKSPLHF
TRBJ2-3 | TRBV19 | 15 | . | . | TGTGCCAGTAGTATAGATCTCCCGACAGCCCATACGCAGTATTTT | CASSIDLPTAHTQYF
TRBJ2-1 | TRBV11-3 | 16 | . | . | TGTGCCAGCAGCTTAGATGGCCTCAGCTCCTACAATGAGCAGTTCTTC | CASSLDGLSSYNEQFF
TRBJ2-2 | TRBV19 | 16 | TRBD1 | . | TGTGCCAGTAGTATCGGGACAGGTCCGAACACCGGGGAGCTGTTTTTT | CASSIGTGPNTGELFF
TRBJ1-4 | TRBV3-1/TRBV3-2 | 17 | TRBD1 | once | TGTGCCAGCAGACAAGACCCCGTGTCAGGGGGTAAGGAAAAACTGTTTTTT | CASRQDPVSGGKEKLFF
TRBJ1-3 | TRBV6-2/TRBV6-3 | 18 | TRBD1 | once | TGTGCCAGCAGTTACTCTTCGGGACAGGGGGCGTCTGGAAACACCATATATTTT | CASSYSSGQGASGNTIYF
TRBJ1-2 | TRBV19 | 14 | TRBD1 | . | TGTGCCAGTAGTATCGACAGGGGGCCCTATGGCTACACCTTC | CASSIDRGPYGYTF
TRBJ1-1 | TRBV19 | 16 | . | . | TGTGCCAGTAGTATGCCCTTAGCGCGGGTGAACACTGAAGCTTTCTTT | CASSMPLARVNTEAFF
TRBJ2-7 | TRBV5-1 | 15 | TRBD2 | once | TGCGCCAGCAGTTTCACTAGCGGGAAATCCTACGAGCAGTACTTC | CASSFTSGKSYEQYF
TRBJ2-7 | TRBV12-5 | 15 | . | once | TGTGCTAGTGGTTTGGCGGGAGGCAGGGGTTACGAGCAGTACTTC | CASGLAGGRGYEQYF
TRBJ1-2 | TRBV6-5 | 16 | . | . | TGTGCCAGCAGTTACTCGATGATGACAGACGCATGGGGCTACACCTTC | CASSYSMMTDAWGYTF
TRBJ2-6 | TRBV7-9 | 14 | . | . | TGTGCCAGCAGCCAGGGCTCTGGGGCCAACGTCCTGACTTTC | CASSQGSGANVLTF
TRBJ2-1 | TRBV15 | 16 | . | . | TGTGCCACCAGCGGACTATTGGACCGTACCTACAATGAGCAGTTCTTC | CATSGLLDRTYNEQFF
TRBJ2-7 | TRBV18 | 15 | . | . | TGTGCCAGCTCACGGCGAGGCGAGGGCACCTACGAGCAGTACTTC | CASSRRGEGTYEQYF
TRBJ2-1 | TRBV5-1 | 14 | . | . | TGCGCCAGCAGTCCGGACTCGGCCAGACGGGAGCAGTTCTTC | CASSPDSARREQFF
TRBJ2-2 | TRBV18 | 13 | . | once | TGTGCCAGCTCACCCCCAGGAGGCGGGGAGCTGTTTTTT | CASSPPGGGELFF
TRBJ2-5 | TRBV6-1 | 15 | TRBD2 | . | TGTGCCAGCAGTGACCCCGGGACTAAAAGGGAGACCCAGTACTTC | CASSDPGTKRETQYF
TRBJ1-5 | TRBV7-6 | 15 | TRBD1 | few | TGTGCCAGCAGCAGGGCACAGGGGCTAGGACAGCCCCAGCATTTT | CASSRAQGLGQPQHF
TRBJ2-7 | TRBV7-2 | 17 | TRBD1 | once | TGTGCCAGCAGCGTACCCCCCCGGGGACAGTTATCCTACGAGCAGTACTTC | CASSVPPRGQLSYEQYF
TRBJ1-2 | TRBV5-1 | 13 | . | . | TGCGCCAGCAGCTTGGGGCCAGGGCCCGGCTACACCTTC | CASSLGPGPGYTF
TRBJ1-5 | TRBV19 | 17 | . | . | TGTGCCAGTAGTATAGAATCGGTGGGCTCTAGCAATCAGCCCCAGCATTTT | CASSIESVGSSNQPQHF
TRBJ1-2 | TRBV10-3 | 14 | TRBD1 | . | TGTGCCATCAGTGAGCCGGACAGGGTCCATGGCTACACCTTC | CAISEPDRVHGYTF
TRBJ2-3 | TRBV7-9 | 16 | TRBD2 | . | TGTGCCAGCAGCCCCGTAGCGGGAGTGGTCACAGATACGCAGTATTTT | CASSPVAGVVTDTQYF
TRBJ2-1 | TRBV7-2 | 13 | . | . | TGTGCCCTCAGCGCGGGGTCCTACAATGAGCAGTTCTTC | CALSAGSYNEQFF
TRBJ2-5 | TRBV18 | 15 | . | . | TGTGCCAGCTCACCAACAATCCTCACCCAAGAGACCCAGTACTTC | CASSPTILTQETQYF
TRBJ2-1 | TRBV5-1 | 18 | TRBD1 | . | TGCGCCAGCAGCCCGCTGGGGGCACGGGACAGGGGAAACAATGAGCAGTTCTTC | CASSPLGARDRGNNEQFF
TRBJ2-1 | TRBV5-1 | 17 | TRBD2 | . | TGCGCCAGCAGCACTCGCTTACTAGCGGGAACTCGCAATGAGCAGTTCTTC | CASSTRLLAGTRNEQFF
TRBJ1-4 | TRBV3-1/TRBV3-2 | 16 | TRBD1 | . | TGTGCCAGCAGCCAAAGGGTCGGACAGGGGCCTGAAAAACTGTTTTTT | CASSQRVGQGPEKLFF
TRBJ2-3 | TRBV30 | 16 | TRBD1 | . | TGTGCCCAGATCTCTCCCCCCGGGACAGGTTCTTATACGCAGTATTTT | CAQISPPGTGSYTQYF
TRBJ2-3 | TRBV24-1 | 17 | TRBD2 | . | TGTGCCACCAGTGAAGGACTAGCGGGAGAAGGAACAGATACGCAGTATTTT | CATSEGLAGEGTDTQYF
TRBJ2-7 | TRBV6-5 | 14 | TRBD2 | . | TGTGCCAGCAGACCGGGACTAGCGGACTACGAGCAGTACTTC | CASRPGLADYEQYF
TRBJ2-4 | TRBV13 | 18 | . | . | TGTGCCAGCAGCTACTTCCGGGGGGCGGGAGTTAGTAAAAACATTCAGTACTTC | CASSYFRGAGVSKNIQYF
TRBJ1-5 | TRBV7-8 | 13 | . | . | TGTGCCAGCAGCATAGGGGCCTATCAGCCCCAGCATTTT | CASSIGAYQPQHF
TRBJ1-4 | TRBV7-9 | 15 | TRBD1 | . | TGTGCCAGCAGCTTAGAAGGGGGCAGGGCTGAAAAACTGTTTTTT | CASSLEGGRAEKLFF
TRBJ1-2 | TRBV28 | 15 | TRBD1 | . | TGTGCCAGCAGTTCTCCCCCAAGCAGGGGGCTTGGCTACACCTTC | CASSSPPSRGLGYTF
TRBJ2-2 | TRBV5-4 | 14 | . | . | TGTGCCAGCAGCTTTGACAGAAACACCGGGGAGCTGTTTTTT | CASSFDRNTGELFF